This passage covers 20 T cell receptor beta chains from one sample sequenced in a study of blood T cell repertoires in COVID-19. Using immunoSEQ multiplex PCR, the repertoire was profiled, and TCRdb retains in-frame clones only, with some absent. The data hold roughly 320,000 clones, with 70% to 90% observed a single time. The source material was peripheral blood. These receptors originate from a man between 65 and 85 years old with acute or convalescent COVID-19.

The chain couples TRBV30 to TRBJ1-1; D might be TRBD1 (5 bases). The CDR3 covers 12 residues. V gave up 5 bases and J gave up 2 bases, with 9 bases separating them. CDR1 and CDR2 (germline): GTSNPN, SVGIG (reference sequence). The CDR3 coding sequence is TGTGCCTGGCTGACAGACAACACTGAAGCTTTCTTT. It specifies CAWLTDNTEAFF. The full variable domain, in which reference TRBV30 and TRBJ1-1 provide the parts outside the CDR3, is SQTIHQWPATLVQPVGSPLSLECTVEGTSNPNLYWYRQAAGRGLQLLFYSVGIGQISSEVPQNLSASRPQDRQFILSSKKLLLSDSGFYLCAWLTDNTEAFFGQGTRLTVV.

This clone was counted a single time. The CDR3 coding sequence is TGTGCCAGCAGCTTAGGCGGGGCCTACAATGAAAAACTGTTTTTT. Protein: CASSLGGAYNEKLFF. V gene TRBV7-6 combines with J gene TRBJ1-4, with D possibly TRBD1 on 5 matching bases. Germline loops: CDR1 SGHVS, CDR2 FNYEAQ. Trimming cost V 1 base and J 5 bases, with 11 bases left between them. This CDR3 contains 15 residues.

The chain joins TRBV28 to TRBJ2-7, with TRBD2 matching 8 bases. V was clipped by 7 bases and J by 1 base; unmatched bases: 9. The CDR3 has 15 amino acids. Germline loops: CDR1 MDHEN, CDR2 SYDVKM. The CDR3, as DNA: TGTGCCAGCACCTCATGGAGCGGGAGATCCTACGAGCAGTACTTC. This translates into CASTSWSGRSYEQYF.

CDR3 residues: CASSFGLIAGYTF. For the CDR3, the DNA is TGTGCCAGCAGTTTTGGGCTCATTGCTGGCTACACCTTC. This chain uses TRBV12-3 or TRBV12-4 with TRBJ1-2; no definite D call. V was pared by 3 bases and J by 7 bases, with 12 bases between. CDR3 length: 13 residues.

This chain connects TRBV5-1 to TRBJ2-5; TRBD1 might be the D (6 bases). The CDR3 spans 12 residues. From germline, CDR1 is SGHRS and CDR2 YFSETQ. Between the trimmed V and J ends, which lost 7 bases and 5 bases, there was a span of 12 bases. The CDR3 DNA is TGCGCCAGCGCCTACAGGGTTGAGACCCAGTACTTC. It encodes CASAYRVETQYF.

The gene calls are TRBV28 and TRBJ2-3; D not resolved. Germline loops: CDR1 MDHEN, CDR2 SYDVKM. The CDR3 consists of 12 residues. V was cut by 6 bases and J by 0 bases, with 4 bases left in between. The CDR3 protein is CASRESTDTQYF. The DNA of the CDR3 is TGTGCCAGCAGGGAGAGCACAGATACGCAGTATTTT.

This sequence joins TRBV5-1 and TRBJ1-1; tentative D call: TRBD1 (6 bases). The length of the CDR3 is 14 residues. Trimming shortened V by 4 bases and J by 7 bases, and 17 bases separated the two germline ends. Looked up from germline, CDR1 is SGHRS and CDR2 is YFSETQ. The CDR3 loop is CASSLRQGPGEAFF. CDR3 DNA: TGCGCCAGCAGCCTAAGGCAGGGGCCGGGTGAAGCTTTCTTT.

This clone showed up many times. J is TRBJ2-1 and V is TRBV19, with D maybe TRBD2 (6 bases). In germline, CDR1 is LNHDA, CDR2 SQIVND (reference sequence). Trimming shortened V by 6 bases and J by 4 bases, and 16 bases separated the two germline ends. The CDR3 is 15 amino acids. CDR3 amino acids: CASSPLGGSYNEQFF. CDR3 nucleotide sequence: TGTGCCAGTAGCCCCCTGGGGGGATCGTACAATGAGCAGTTCTTC.

The chain recombines TRBV3-1 (or the pseudogene TRBV3-2) with TRBJ2-3; TRBD1 is a possible D gene (6 bases). V was clipped by 8 bases and J by 14 bases, with 23 bases between them. Germline CDR1 and CDR2: LGHDT and YNNKEL (reference sequence). The CDR3 has 13 amino acids. The DNA of the CDR3 is TGTGCCAGCGCTCGAGTAAGTGGACAGCGGTCGTATTTT. Its protein is CASARVSGQRSYF.

This chain uses TRBV9 with TRBJ1-2; possibly TRBD1 for D (5 bases). Trimming took 6 bases from V and 3 from J, leaving 15 bases between them. CDR3 length: 14 amino acids. Germline V gene lookup returns CDR1 SGDLS and CDR2 YYNGEE. Here the CDR3 DNA reads TGTGCCAGCACTTACAGCGGGGGGGACTATGGCTACACCTTC. The encoded protein is CASTYSGGDYGYTF.

The V and J genes are TRBV19 and TRBJ2-1; 8 nucleotides align to TRBD1. The CDR3 loop spans 14 amino acids. J gave up 9 bases and V 6 bases, and 10 bases lay outside the gene matches. Germline V gene sequence: CDR1 LNHDA, CDR2 SQIVND (reference sequence). In nucleotides, the CDR3 is TGTGCCAGTAGGTCCCCCGGACAGGGAATTGAGCAGTTCTTC. Translation: CASRSPGQGIEQFF.

The V gene is TRBV19, the J gene TRBJ2-5; tentative D call: TRBD1 (5 bases). The germline gives CDR1 LNHDA, CDR2 SQIVND (reference sequence). Trimming left V 10 bases short and J 4 bases short, with 19 bases between. The CDR3 length is 14 residues. The CDR3 DNA sequence: TGTGCCACCTCGGCTCAGGGTTTCGGAGAGACCCAGTACTTC. Protein: CATSAQGFGETQYF.

CDR3 coding DNA: TGTGCCAGCAGCCAAGAGAGGGCAGGGGGCAGGGTCTACGAGCAGTACTTC. It yields the protein CASSQERAGGRVYEQYF. The chain has TRBV3-1 (or the pseudogene TRBV3-2) and TRBJ2-7; TRBD1 aligns across 8 bases. The germline gives CDR1 LGHDT, CDR2 YNNKEL (reference sequence). After removal of 0 bases from V and 3 bases from J, the junction contained 10 bases not matched to a gene. CDR3 size: 17 residues.

The rearrangement uses TRBV3-1 (or the pseudogene TRBV3-2) and TRBJ1-5, with D hard to call. CDR3 length: 14 amino acids. Per germline, CDR1 LGHDT and CDR2 YNNKEL (reference sequence). V lost 3 bases and J 1 base, leaving 7 bases between the germline ends. DNA of the CDR3: TGTGCCAGCAGCCAGACCGGGAGCAATCAGCCCCAGCATTTT. Translated: CASSQTGSNQPQHF.

This chain joins TRBV5-1 and TRBJ2-1; the D is unclear. Trimming removed 0 bases from V and 2 bases from J, with 9 bases in between. CDR3 length: 15 amino acids. Germline CDR1 SGHRS, CDR2 YFSETQ. CDR3 region: CASSLETPTYNEQFF. CDR3 in DNA: TGCGCCAGCAGCTTGGAGACTCCAACCTACAATGAGCAGTTCTTC.

The chain has TRBV7-2 and TRBJ2-1; 8 bases are a match to TRBD2. This CDR3 region has 19 residues. The trim removed 8 bases at V and 0 bases at J, leaving 18 bases unmatched. Germline CDR1 and CDR2: SGHTA and FQGNSA. CDR3 nucleotide sequence: TGTGCCAGCCATTCGCACGGTCGCGGGAGGCCACCCTCCTACAATGAGCAGTTCTTC. Protein product: CASHSHGRGRPPSYNEQFF.

The chain combines TRBV28 with TRBJ1-1; TRBD1 is a possible D gene (5 bases). This CDR3 has 14 residues. Deletions cut 5 bases from V and 7 bases from J, with 17 bases between. Germline values: CDR1 MDHEN, CDR2 SYDVKM. The CDR3 region is CASSPRGGIGEAFF. Written as DNA, the CDR3 is TGTGCCAGCAGTCCCCGGGGGGGTATCGGTGAAGCTTTCTTT.

The J gene is TRBJ2-5, the V gene TRBV5-1; 7 bases align to TRBD2. Germline V gene data show CDR1 as SGHRS and CDR2 as YFSETQ. CDR3 length: 14 amino acids. Unmatched junction bases numbered 8, after V lost 4 bases and J lost 5 bases. The CDR3: CASSQRELGETQYF. The CDR3, as DNA: TGCGCCAGCAGCCAGCGGGAACTGGGGGAGACCCAGTACTTC. Full variable domain (outside the CDR3, taken from reference TRBV5-1 and TRBJ2-5): KAGVTQTPRYLIKTRGQQVTLSCSPISGHRSVSWYQQTPGQGLQFLFEYFSETQRNKGNFPGRFSGRQFSNSRSEMNVSTLELGDSALYLCASSQRELGETQYFGPGTRLLVL.

V is TRBV12-3 or TRBV12-4 and J is TRBJ2-7; D gene unclear. V lost 5 bases to trimming and J lost 5 bases, with 7 bases between them. The CDR3 runs to 11 residues. The CDR3 region is CASSLSHEQYF. Written as DNA, the CDR3 is TGTGCCAGCAGTCTTTCCCACGAGCAGTACTTC.

The table lists this clone with a count of one. The rearrangement uses TRBV9 and TRBJ1-6, with 7 bases identical to TRBD1. V trimming: 5 bases; J trimming: 5 bases; junction bases outside the gene matches: 4. CDR1 is SGDLS, CDR2 YYNGEE, per germline. The CDR3 runs 14 residues. As DNA, the CDR3 is TGTGCCAGCAGAGAGGGACAGAATAATTCACCCCTCCACTTT. Translation gives CASREGQNNSPLHF. Using reference TRBV9 and TRBJ1-6 for the parts outside the CDR3, the full variable domain is DSGVTQTPKHLITATGQRVTLRCSPRSGDLSVYWYQQSLDQGLQFLIQYYNGEERAKGNILERFSAQQFPDLHSELNLSSLELGDSALYFCASREGQNNSPLHFGNGTRLTVT.